The next 3 T cell receptor beta chains were all read from a single sample in a study of CD8 T cells in ankylosing spondylitis. Study observations and caveats: Ankylosing spondylitis blood appeared to be characterized by a TCR beta motif of about 8 highly homologous variants.

TCRdb independently ran MiXCR on the 5' RACE reads; one entry per CDR3 protein. The sample lists just under 550,000 distinct CDR3 sequences; about 13% were seen once. Their specific antigens are unknown. The material sequenced was blood, either unsorted or a sorted T cell fraction (not recorded which). The receptors derive from a male donor with ankylosing spondylitis.

This clonotype was observed a few times. The chain has TRBV10-1 and TRBJ1-1; a weak D match, TRBD1 (5 bases). V was shortened by 7 bases and J by 2 bases, with 11 bases between the two germline ends. Germline CDR1 WNHNN, CDR2 SYGVQD (reference sequence). This CDR3 region has 13 residues. Here the CDR3 reads CASNPDINTEAFF. CDR3 nucleotides: TGCGCCAGCAACCCGGACATAAACACTGAAGCTTTCTTT.

The J gene is TRBJ2-2, the V gene TRBV9, with 9 bases lining up with TRBD1. The CDR3 covers 17 residues. Trimming cost V 2 bases and J 7 bases; bases outside gene matches: 12. CDR1 is SGDLS, CDR2 YYNGEE, per germline. Here the CDR3 reads CASSVPAQGQGNGELFF. In DNA, the CDR3 is TGTGCCAGCAGCGTCCCGGCTCAGGGACAGGGTAACGGGGAGCTGTTTTTT.

This clonotype was recorded a few times. The rearrangement joins TRBV20-1 to TRBJ2-7; possible D gene TRBD1, 6 bases. Germline V gene lookup returns CDR1 DFQATT and CDR2 SNEGSKA (reference sequence). The germline V and J ends were trimmed by 6 bases and 6 bases, with 18 bases remaining between them. CDR3 length: 13 amino acids. The CDR3 DNA follows: TGCAGTGCCAAACAGGGCCGACTTCCCGAGCAGTACTTC. Its protein product is CSAKQGRLPEQYF.